The 9 T cell receptor beta chains below come from one sample, sequenced in a study of blood T cells in healthy people across ages. For the second PCR, which ran for roughly 6 to 11 cycles, a sample-barcoded 5' primer and a J-beta primer mix were used. MiXCR, applied by TCRdb to the 5' RACE reads, yields one record per CDR3 protein. The data contain about 620,000 distinct CDR3 sequences, roughly 21% of them singletons. The source material was blood. The receptors were sampled from a man aged 65 to 85 in good health.

This clonotype was detected ten times or more. This chain uses TRBV29-1 with TRBJ2-7; 8 bases align to TRBD1. CDR1 is SQVTM, CDR2 ANQGSEA, per germline. With V trimmed by 4 bases and J by 6 bases, 5 bases remained unmatched. The CDR3 is made up of 12 amino acids. CDR3 sequence (DNA): TGCAGCGTTGGTAGACAGGGGCTCGAGCAGTACTTC. The encoded protein is CSVGRQGLEQYF.

The chain couples TRBV5-1 to TRBJ2-4, with 9 bases that match TRBD1. Unmatched junction bases numbered 6, after V lost 1 base and J lost 7 bases. Germline CDR1 reads SGHRS; CDR2 reads YFSETQ. This CDR3 has 15 residues. CDR3 loop: CASSLYSGQGNIQYF. For the CDR3, the DNA is TGCGCCAGCAGCTTGTATTCGGGACAGGGTAACATTCAGTACTTC. Complete variable domain (other parts from reference TRBV5-1 and TRBJ2-4): KAGVTQTPRYLIKTRGQQVTLSCSPISGHRSVSWYQQTPGQGLQFLFEYFSETQRNKGNFPGRFSGRQFSNSRSEMNVSTLELGDSALYLCASSLYSGQGNIQYFGAGTRLSVL.

The sample holds a few counts of this clonotype. The rearrangement uses TRBV4-1 and TRBJ2-7; D gene ambiguous. V lost 3 bases, J lost 3 bases, and 12 bases lay in between. The CDR3 is made up of 14 amino acids. Germline V gene lookup returns CDR1 MGHRA and CDR2 YSYEKL. CDR3 amino acids: CASSHDLGSYEQYF. DNA of the CDR3: TGCGCCAGCAGCCATGATCTGGGCAGCTACGAGCAGTACTTC.

This clonotype was seen a handful of times. The J gene is TRBJ2-1, the V gene TRBV30, with a tentative D call TRBD2 (5 bases). From germline, CDR1 is GTSNPN and CDR2 SVGIG (reference sequence). Trimming shortened V by 6 bases and J by 7 bases, and 16 bases separated the two germline ends. The CDR3 has 13 amino acids. The CDR3 loop is CACSLTSRNEQFF. The CDR3 DNA is TGTGCCTGCAGCCTAACTAGTCGTAATGAGCAGTTCTTC.

The CDR3 reads CASTKDRPDGEQFF. DNA of the CDR3: TGTGCCAGCACGAAAGACAGGCCTGATGGTGAGCAGTTCTTC. The chain is built from TRBV11-2 and TRBJ2-1, with a weak D call TRBD1 (6 bases). Germline CDR1 is SGHAT and CDR2 is FQNNGV. The germline V and J ends were trimmed by 7 bases and 9 bases, with 19 bases remaining between them. The CDR3 sequence is 14 residues long.

Only a few counts were recorded for this clonotype. The CDR3 is CSARPSSRETQYF. CDR3 sequence (DNA): TGCAGTGCTCGCCCCTCGTCCAGGGAGACCCAGTACTTC. The gene calls are TRBV20-1 and TRBJ2-5; D gene ambiguous. V was pared by 5 bases and J by 5 bases, with 15 bases between. Germline-derived CDR1 and CDR2 are DFQATT and SNEGSKA (reference sequence). The CDR3 length is 13 residues.

J is TRBJ2-7 and V is TRBV5-1, with 8 bases identical to TRBD1. The length of the CDR3 is 14 residues. The germline V gene has CDR1 SGHRS and CDR2 YFSETQ. The V segment lost 6 bases and the J segment 0 bases; nucleotides outside the gene matches: 5. CDR3 nucleotides: TGCGCCAGCAAGAGGACAGGGAGCTCCTACGAGCAGTACTTC. It is translated as CASKRTGSSYEQYF.

The chain has TRBV7-3 and TRBJ1-2; tentatively, D is TRBD1 (5 bases). This CDR3 comprises 12 residues. Between the trimmed V and J ends, which lost 8 bases and 4 bases, there was a span of 11 bases. From germline, CDR1 is SGHTA and CDR2 FQGTGA. Here the CDR3 DNA reads TGTGCCAGCTGGGGCAGGTTCTATGGCTACACCTTC. It encodes CASWGRFYGYTF.

V usage is TRBV20-1 and J usage is TRBJ1-5, with D possibly TRBD1 on 5 matching bases. V lost 6 bases and J 5 bases, leaving 11 bases between the germline ends. This CDR3 is 12 amino acids long. The germline gives CDR1 DFQATT, CDR2 SNEGSKA (reference sequence). CDR3 nucleotides: TGCAGTGCAAGTGGGGGATATCAGCCCCAGCATTTT. Residues: CSASGGYQPQHF.